Below are 16 T cell receptor beta chains sequenced from a single sample in a study of blood T cell repertoires in COVID-19. Assay: immunoSEQ multiplex PCR; the TCRdb copy retains only in-frame clones and omits some. The sample records some 370,000 clones, 87% being singletons. Sample: peripheral blood. These receptors originate from a woman between 25 and 40 years old with COVID-19, enrolled during active disease.

Notes on this clone: Other nucleotide sequences from this sample produce the same CDR3. V usage is TRBV28 and J usage is TRBJ2-7; D unclear. CDR3 length: 11 amino acids. In germline, CDR1 is MDHEN, CDR2 SYDVKM. V shed 5 bases and J shed 6 bases, with 8 bases lying between them. CDR3 nucleotides: TGTGCCAGCAGTAATCTTCGCGAGCAGTACTTC. Protein product: CASSNLREQYF.

In DNA form, the CDR3 reads TGCGCCAGCAGCTGGGGTGGGGGCGTTACCTACGAGCAGTACTTC. Its protein is CASSWGGGVTYEQYF. The V and J genes are TRBV5-1 and TRBJ2-7; possible D gene TRBD1, 6 bases. The germline V and J ends were trimmed by 3 bases and 2 bases, with 15 bases remaining between them. The germline CDR1 and CDR2 sequences are SGHRS and YFSETQ. This CDR3 is built from 15 residues.

The genes are TRBV19 and TRBJ2-7, with TRBD2 matching over 11 bases. The CDR3 is made up of 14 amino acids. J lost 6 bases, V lost 6 bases, and 7 bases had no gene match. Germline CDR1 and CDR2: LNHDA and SQIVND (reference sequence). CDR3 DNA: TGTGCCAGTAGCATAACTAGCGGGAGTGCCGAGCAGTACTTC. Translated: CASSITSGSAEQYF.

The chain couples TRBV10-3 to TRBJ1-5, with D maybe TRBD1 (5 bases). Trimming took 0 bases from V and 6 from J, leaving 9 bases between them. The CDR3 contains 14 residues. The V gene's germline CDR1 is ENHRY and CDR2 SYGVKD. CDR3 in amino acids: CAISESHGGQPQHF. The CDR3 DNA follows: TGTGCCATCAGTGAGTCGCACGGGGGTCAGCCCCAGCATTTT.

This rearrangement joins TRBV5-4 to TRBJ1-2; TRBD1 matches 9 bases. CDR1 and CDR2 from the germline V gene are SGHNT and YYREEE (reference sequence). The CDR3 length is 14 residues. The trim removed 4 bases at V and 4 bases at J, leaving 5 bases unmatched. CDR3 nucleotide sequence: TGTGCCAGCAGCCCCCGGGACAGGGCCTATGGCTACACCTTC. Protein: CASSPRDRAYGYTF.

The chain has TRBV9 and TRBJ2-5, with a tentative D call TRBD2 (6 bases). The V end was cut by 4 bases, the J end by 1 base, with 14 bases between. Germline-derived CDR1 and CDR2 are SGDLS and YYNGEE. This CDR3 has 15 amino acids. The CDR3 spells CASSPRRASQETQYF. The CDR3 DNA follows: TGTGCCAGCAGCCCGCGGAGGGCTAGCCAAGAGACCCAGTACTTC.

The chain carries TRBV19 and TRBJ2-1, with 8 bases aligning to TRBD1. This CDR3 spans 15 amino acids. V lost 5 bases, J lost 3 bases, and 6 bases stayed unmatched. Germline CDR1 LNHDA, CDR2 SQIVND (reference sequence). CDR3 nucleotides: TGTGCCAGTAGTCTTACAGGGGGTTTCTACAATGAGCAGTTCTTC. Its protein product is CASSLTGGFYNEQFF.

The chain recombines TRBV19 with TRBJ2-1, with 7 positions matching TRBD1. From germline, CDR1 is LNHDA and CDR2 SQIVND (reference sequence). The CDR3 is 14 residues long. Germline trimming cut 6 bases from V and 9 bases from J; bases unmatched to any gene: 11. CDR3 region: CASRPGQAYGEQFF. The CDR3 coding sequence is TGTGCCAGTAGGCCCGGACAGGCCTACGGTGAGCAGTTCTTC.

The gene calls are TRBV2 and TRBJ2-4; 8 positions match TRBD2. The V and J ends lost 0 bases and 0 bases, in that order; junction bases with no gene match: 4. Germline values: CDR1 SNHLY, CDR2 FYNNEI. The CDR3 has 17 amino acids. The DNA of the CDR3 is TGTGCCAGCAGTGAAGCTGGAGCGGGGGTAGCCAAAAACATTCAGTACTTC. Protein product: CASSEAGAGVAKNIQYF.

This clone was seen only once. The gene calls are TRBV9 and TRBJ2-7, with D uncertain. The CDR3 loop spans 15 amino acids. V lost 0 bases to trimming and J lost 1 base, with 11 bases between them. Germline V gene lookup returns CDR1 SGDLS and CDR2 YYNGEE. CDR3 bases: TGTGCCAGCAGCGTAGGGGCAGACCCATCCTACGAGCAGTACTTC. Its translation: CASSVGADPSYEQYF.

The chain uses TRBV2 and TRBJ1-6; D might be TRBD1 (6 bases). The CDR3 covers 16 residues. Trimming shortened V by 8 bases and J by 5 bases, and 19 bases separated the two germline ends. Germline V gene lookup returns CDR1 SNHLY and CDR2 FYNNEI. The CDR3 DNA reads TGTGCCAGCCACTCCCCGGGGGGCTCGGATAATTCACCCCTCCACTTT. Its protein product is CASHSPGGSDNSPLHF.

The chain couples TRBV6-5 to TRBJ2-7, with D possibly matching TRBD2 (5 bases). V gave up 2 bases and J gave up 6 bases, with 20 bases separating them. Germline lookup yields CDR1 MNHEY and CDR2 SVGAGI. The length of the CDR3 is 16 residues. The CDR3 DNA sequence: TGTGCCAGCAGTTACGCGCCAACCCTGGGTGCGGGCGAGCAGTACTTC. Translating it yields CASSYAPTLGAGEQYF.

The chain recombines TRBV10-3 with TRBJ1-1; D gene unclear. This CDR3 comprises 12 residues. V gave up 3 bases and J gave up 10 bases, with 12 bases separating them. Germline V gene lookup returns CDR1 ENHRY and CDR2 SYGVKD. In nucleotides, the CDR3 is TGTGCCATCAGTGACGGCCAGGTGTTAGCTTTCTTT. Its translation is CAISDGQVLAFF.

The rearrangement uses TRBV2 and TRBJ2-3; 13 bases map to TRBD2. After removal of 10 bases from V and 1 base from J, the junction contained 5 bases not matched to a gene. Germline V gives CDR1 SNHLY, CDR2 FYNNEI. The CDR3 is 15 amino acids. CDR3 nucleotides: TGTGCCAACGTAGGACTAGCGGGAGGCACAGATACGCAGTATTTT. Encoded protein: CANVGLAGGTDTQYF.

The chain has TRBV2 and TRBJ1-6, with D unclear. The CDR3 has 12 residues. Trimming stripped 7 bases from V and 13 bases from J, with 14 bases between. CDR1 is SNHLY, CDR2 FYNNEI, per germline. CDR3: CASMASFGPLHF. The CDR3 bases are TGTGCCAGCATGGCTTCTTTCGGGCCCCTCCACTTT.

The chain carries TRBV2 and TRBJ2-2; TRBD2 is a possible D gene (6 bases). CDR1 and CDR2 (germline): SNHLY, FYNNEI. The CDR3 is made up of 14 amino acids. The germline V and J ends were trimmed by 7 bases and 4 bases, with 13 bases remaining between them. The CDR3 DNA sequence: TGTGCCAGCACCGAGGACTATTTCACCGGGGAGCTGTTTTTT. This codes for CASTEDYFTGELFF.